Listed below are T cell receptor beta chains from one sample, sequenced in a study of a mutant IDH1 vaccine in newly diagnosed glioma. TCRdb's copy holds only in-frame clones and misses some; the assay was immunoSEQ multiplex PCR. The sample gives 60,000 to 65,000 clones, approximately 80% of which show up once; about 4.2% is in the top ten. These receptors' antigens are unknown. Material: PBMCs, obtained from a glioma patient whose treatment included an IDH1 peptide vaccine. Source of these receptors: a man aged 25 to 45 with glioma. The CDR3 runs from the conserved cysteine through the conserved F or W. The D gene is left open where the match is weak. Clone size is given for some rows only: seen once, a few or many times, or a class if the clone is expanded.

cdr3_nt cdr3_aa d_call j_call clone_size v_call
TGTGCCAGTATGGGACAGGGCCGCAATCAGCCCCAGCATTTT CASMGQGRNQPQHF TRBD1 TRBJ1-5 . TRBV19
TGTGCCAGCAGCTTTCTTACTGAGCAGTTCTTC CASSFLTEQFF . TRBJ2-1 . TRBV5-6
TGTGCCAGCCCTCGGTCCCCTGGCGGGAACTATGGCTACACCTTC CASPRSPGGNYGYTF . TRBJ1-2 . TRBV6-1
TGTGCCAGCAGCCCTGGACTCGTTTACGAGCAGTACTTC CASSPGLVYEQYF . TRBJ2-7 . TRBV7-9
TGCGCCAGCAGCCAAGATTACGGACGGCTAAGGGTATATGGCTACACCTTC CASSQDYGRLRVYGYTF . TRBJ1-2 . TRBV4-1
TGTGCCAGCAGCCCCAACGCGGGGAACTATGGCTACACCTTC CASSPNAGNYGYTF . TRBJ1-2 . TRBV7-6
TGCGCCAGCAGCCAAGATGGGTGGAAGGGACAAGAAAATGAAAAACTGTTTTTT CASSQDGWKGQENEKLFF . TRBJ1-4 . TRBV4-1
TGTGCCAGCAGTTTAGGAGGCAGTCGCACAGATACGCAGTATTTT CASSLGGSRTDTQYF . TRBJ2-3 . TRBV28
TGTGCCAGCAGCTCACAGGGGGCTAATTCACCCCTCCACTTT CASSSQGANSPLHF TRBD1 TRBJ1-6 . TRBV2
TGTGCCAGCAGTTTACCCACAGGGGCCCCCACAGATACGCAGTATTTT CASSLPTGAPTDTQYF TRBD1 TRBJ2-3 . TRBV27
TGCGCCAGCAGCCAACCCAGGCTTACGGGAGATACGCAGTATTTT CASSQPRLTGDTQYF . TRBJ2-3 once TRBV4-1
TGTGCCAGCAGGGACTCCGCGAACACCGGGGAGCTGTTTTTT CASRDSANTGELFF . TRBJ2-2 . TRBV6-5
TGTGCCAGCTCAACGGGGTTCAAGAATACGCAGTATTTT CASSTGFKNTQYF . TRBJ2-3 . TRBV2
TGTGCCAGCAGTTCTCGCCCGGGACCCATGAACACTGAAGCTTTCTTT CASSSRPGPMNTEAFF . TRBJ1-1 . TRBV27
TGTGCCAGTAAGGGACTAGCGGACCAAGAGACCCAGTACTTC CASKGLADQETQYF TRBD2 TRBJ2-5 . TRBV19
TGCGCCAGCAGCCAATACGGGACTAGCGGGGGAGGACGCCAAGAGACCCAGTACTTC CASSQYGTSGGGRQETQYF TRBD2 TRBJ2-5 . TRBV4-1
TGTGCCAGCAGCTTAGTAGGAGGGAATCGGGAGAACACTGAAGCTTTCTTT CASSLVGGNRENTEAFF . TRBJ1-1 . TRBV7-9
TGTGCCAGCAGTGATGCGCTCTACAGGGGGAAATATGGCTACACCTTC CASSDALYRGKYGYTF TRBD1 TRBJ1-2 . TRBV6-1
TGTGCCAGTAGTAGTTCGGGACAGCACAAAAACATTCAGTACTTC CASSSSGQHKNIQYF TRBD1 TRBJ2-4 . TRBV19
TGTGCCAGCAGTTCTACGTCCCGGGGGGGTCACACTGAAGCTTTCTTT CASSSTSRGGHTEAFF . TRBJ1-1 . TRBV27
TGTGCCAGCAGGGGGACTCGAATGGTGACTAACTATGGCTACACCTTC CASRGTRMVTNYGYTF . TRBJ1-2 . TRBV2
TGTGCCAGCTCCCCCGGCAGGGGGACTAACTATGGCTACACCTTC CASSPGRGTNYGYTF TRBD1 TRBJ1-2 . TRBV27
TGTGCCAGCAGTTCGGGACTTTATGGCTACACCTTC CASSSGLYGYTF . TRBJ1-2 . TRBV2